This entry lists 21 T cell receptor beta chains sequenced from one sample in a study of Graves' ophthalmopathy and Graves' hyperthyroidism (dated by TCRdb to the late 2010s). Sequencing used an Illumina HiSeq 2000. TCR beta CDR3 regions were amplified from RNA transcripts for repertoire sequencing. A first-round RT-PCR used HTBI primers with the Qiagen OneStep RT-PCR kit, followed by a second-round multiplex PCR, size selection and purification. TCRdb reanalyzed the raw reads on its own, using fastp at Q25 for trimming and MiXCR for clone calling, and kept in-frame beta chains. Every distinct CDR3 protein forms one entry, paired with its most common genes and DNA. A total of about 740,000 distinct CDR3 sequences appear in this sample, 40% of them only once. The leading ten clones occupy 44% of the sample. Input material: peripheral blood. Receptors were obtained from an adult man with Graves' ophthalmopathy.

This clonotype was picked up one time. The chain couples TRBV7-2 to TRBJ1-2, with 10 bases matching TRBD1. Germline trimming cut 5 bases from V and 4 bases from J; bases unmatched to any gene: 4. The germline V gene has CDR1 SGHTA and CDR2 FQGNSA. The CDR3 has 14 amino acids. CDR3 protein: CASSVGQGFYGYTF. CDR3 bases: TGTGCCAGCAGCGTGGGACAGGGGTTCTATGGCTACACCTTC.

J is TRBJ2-7 and V is TRBV19; D is possibly TRBD1 (5 bases). Trimming cost V 7 bases and J 7 bases, with 17 bases left between them. Per the germline V gene, CDR1 is LNHDA and CDR2 is SQIVND (reference sequence). This CDR3 contains 13 residues. CDR3 region: CASTIRGTGEQYF. DNA of the CDR3: TGTGCCAGTACCATAAGGGGCACCGGGGAGCAGTACTTC.

This chain connects TRBV19 to TRBJ1-5, with 10 nucleotides matching TRBD1. CDR3 length equals 17 residues. Germline CDR1 is LNHDA and CDR2 is SQIVND (reference sequence). Trimming at V came to 6 bases and at J to 5 bases, leaving 13 bases not matched to a gene. The CDR3 region is CASRFLPGQGPHQPQHF. CDR3 nucleotide sequence: TGTGCCAGTAGATTCCTCCCGGGACAGGGGCCCCATCAGCCCCAGCATTTT.

This clonotype appeared a few times. The rearrangement uses TRBV24-1 and TRBJ1-5; 9 bases map to TRBD1. Losses at the gene ends were 4 bases for V and 5 bases for J; bases not matched to a gene: 8. CDR1 KGHDR and CDR2 SFDVKD come from the germline V gene. This CDR3 has 16 residues. The CDR3: CATSDPGTGWDQPQHF. CDR3 DNA: TGTGCCACCAGTGACCCAGGGACAGGGTGGGATCAGCCCCAGCATTTT.

This clonotype appeared many times. The V gene is TRBV29-1, the J gene TRBJ1-1, with TRBD1 matching over 8 bases. Germline values: CDR1 SQVTM, CDR2 ANQGSEA. CDR3 length equals 13 residues. Trimming removed 7 bases from V and 3 bases from J; junction bases left unmatched: 7. The CDR3: CSGSGGAYTEAFF. CDR3 nucleotide sequence: TGCAGCGGATCAGGGGGCGCGTACACTGAAGCTTTCTTT.

With regard to this clonotype: One junction end does not reproduce the germline sequence, and a read error may be involved. V is TRBV10-3 and J is TRBJ1-1; weak D call: TRBD1 (6 bases). Germline CDR1 ENHRY, CDR2 SYGVKD. This CDR3 region has 15 residues. In DNA, the CDR3 is TGTGCCAGCAGTGAAGTGGACAGAGTGAACACTGAAGCTTTCTTT. It codes for CASSEVDRVNTEAFF.

V gene TRBV9 combines with J gene TRBJ2-5; the match to TRBD1 covers 7 bases. The CDR3 is 16 amino acids. Germline loops: CDR1 SGDLS, CDR2 YYNGEE. The V and J ends lost 4 bases and 4 bases, in that order; junction bases with no gene match: 13. CDR3 bases: TGTGCCAGCAGCCCGCGTACCAGGGGGAGTGCAGAGACCCAGTACTTC. It is translated as CASSPRTRGSAETQYF.

At least ten counts were recorded for this clonotype. The chain combines TRBV12-3 or TRBV12-4 with TRBJ1-2; TRBD1 agrees at 9 bases. The CDR3 covers 13 residues. V was pared by 6 bases and J by 3 bases, with 2 bases of the junction left unmatched. The CDR3 loop reads CASRRTGDYGYTF. CDR3 bases: TGTGCCAGCAGGAGGACAGGGGACTATGGCTACACCTTC.

In this sample, this clonotype turned up a few times. The genes are TRBV29-1 and TRBJ2-2; possibly TRBD1 for D (5 bases). The CDR3 runs to 15 residues. The germline CDR1 and CDR2 sequences are SQVTM and ANQGSEA. V gave up 1 base and J gave up 0 bases, with 9 bases separating them. CDR3 sequence: CSVEGQGANTGELFF. The CDR3 DNA reads TGCAGCGTTGAAGGCCAGGGTGCGAACACCGGGGAGCTGTTTTTT.

This clonotype came up many times. The chain links TRBV14 to TRBJ1-6; no reliable D call. Germline V CDR1 and CDR2: SGHDN, FVKESK. This CDR3 spans 13 amino acids. The V end lost 2 bases, the J end lost 7 bases, and 6 bases lay between the germline ends. The CDR3 protein is CASSQSVNSPLHF. The CDR3 coding sequence is TGTGCCAGCAGCCAATCAGTAAATTCACCCCTCCACTTT.

This clonotype came up many times. The rearrangement links TRBV29-1 to TRBJ2-2, with 14 nucleotides matching TRBD2. This CDR3 comprises 16 residues. The germline V gene encodes CDR1 SQVTM and CDR2 ANQGSEA. J gave up 0 bases and V 4 bases, and 1 base lay outside the gene matches. The CDR3: CSVAGLAGANTGELFF. DNA for the CDR3: TGCAGCGTTGCGGGACTAGCGGGAGCGAACACCGGGGAGCTGTTTTTT.

This clonotype came up a few times. The rearrangement links TRBV6-2 or TRBV6-3 to TRBJ1-3; possibly TRBD1 for D (6 bases). Germline CDR1 MNHEY, CDR2 SVGEGT. Trimming took 5 bases from V and 4 from J, leaving 15 bases between them. The CDR3 is 15 amino acids. CDR3 in DNA: TGTGCCAGCAGTGCACAGGGAGCTCCAGGAAACACCATATATTTT. Translated: CASSAQGAPGNTIYF.

This clonotype has at least ten counts. The J gene is TRBJ1-1, the V gene TRBV9; weak D call: TRBD1 (5 bases). The CDR3 runs to 14 residues. The germline CDR1 and CDR2 sequences are SGDLS and YYNGEE. The germline V and J ends were trimmed by 1 base and 2 bases, with 9 bases remaining between them. CDR3 in DNA: TGTGCCAGCAGCGTAATGGACACTAACACTGAAGCTTTCTTT. Translation gives CASSVMDTNTEAFF.

This clonotype showed up just a few times. The chain employs TRBV7-8 and TRBJ1-5; D is unclear. Trimming removed 4 bases from V and 5 bases from J, with 18 bases in between. Germline V lookup: CDR1 SGHVS, CDR2 FQNEAQ. The CDR3 extends over 16 amino acids. DNA for the CDR3: TGTGCCAGCAGCTCTCTAGCATTGTCTAAAGATCAGCCCCAGCATTTT. Protein: CASSSLALSKDQPQHF.

This chain joins TRBV25-1 and TRBJ1-4; D might be TRBD1 (5 bases). Trimming took off 6 bases at V and 7 bases at J, with 15 bases between the two ends. Per germline, CDR1 MGHDK and CDR2 SYGVNS. CDR3 length: 14 residues. The CDR3 sequence is CASSQEPGVEKLFF. In DNA form, the CDR3 reads TGTGCCAGCAGCCAAGAGCCGGGGGTTGAAAAACTGTTTTTT.

This sequence joins TRBV7-6 and TRBJ1-3; D is uncertain. Germline loops: CDR1 SGHVS, CDR2 FNYEAQ. Trimming removed 1 base from V and 0 bases from J, with 7 bases in between. The CDR3 is made up of 15 amino acids. CDR3 nucleotide sequence: TGTGCCAGCAGCTTAGATGGAATCTCTGGAAACACCATATATTTT. It codes for CASSLDGISGNTIYF.

V is TRBV5-4 and J is TRBJ2-5; 9 positions match TRBD2. Looked up from germline, CDR1 is SGHNT and CDR2 is YYREEE (reference sequence). This CDR3 has 14 amino acids. Germline trimming cut 8 bases from V and 5 bases from J; bases unmatched to any gene: 10. The CDR3 here is CASGQIAGAETQYF. CDR3 coding DNA: TGTGCCAGTGGACAAATAGCGGGAGCTGAGACCCAGTACTTC.

This clonotype was counted between two and nine times. The J gene is TRBJ2-2, the V gene TRBV5-4; D gene ambiguous. The CDR3 runs 14 residues. V lost 5 bases and J lost 1, with 9 bases in between. From germline, CDR1 is SGHNT and CDR2 YYREEE (reference sequence). The CDR3 DNA sequence: TGTGCCAGCAGTCAGACAAAGAACACCGGGGAGCTGTTTTTT. Its protein product is CASSQTKNTGELFF.

As regards this clonotype: At one of its ends the junction is not consistent with the germline gene, which may arise from a read error. The V call is TRBV11-2, the J call TRBJ2-7; no clear D gene. Germline lookup yields CDR1 SGHAT and CDR2 FQNNGV. The CDR3 is made up of 14 amino acids. The CDR3 reads CASSLGGGTDERYF. DNA for the CDR3: TGTGCCAGCAGCTTAGGGGGTGGTACGGACGAGCGGTACTTC.

This clonotype came up a few times. The chain has TRBV9 and TRBJ1-2, with 11 bases that match TRBD1. Germline V gives CDR1 SGDLS, CDR2 YYNGEE. Trimming at V came to 0 bases and at J to 7 bases, leaving 8 bases not matched to a gene. This CDR3 is built from 16 residues. The DNA for the CDR3 is TGTGCCAGCAGCGTAGGAGTCGGACAGGGGGCGATTGGCTACACCTTC. Residues: CASSVGVGQGAIGYTF.

The CDR3 protein is CATSPGQGTYF. The CDR3 DNA reads as TGTGCCACCAGTCCCGGACAGGGAACGTACTTC. The V gene is TRBV24-1, the J gene TRBJ2-7; 8 bases are a match to TRBD1. CDR1 is KGHDR, CDR2 SFDVKD, per germline. This CDR3 spans 11 amino acids. Trimming cost V 6 bases and J 12 bases; bases outside gene matches: 6.